This TCR beta chain was retrieved from a study of blood T cell repertoires in COVID-19. The wider study: The United States, Italy and Spain supplied acute and convalescent COVID-19 samples. In each case, the material was cDNA or gDNA derived from T cells, B-cell-depleted T cells, or PBMCs.

V shed 0 bases and J shed 4 bases, with 13 bases lying between them. The CDR3 loop spans 16 amino acids. Germline V lookup: CDR1 LGHNA, CDR2 YNFKEQ. The cohort comprised adults aged roughly 18 to 100 years residing in under 25 US areas. Clones were read by immunoSEQ multiplex PCR, and TCRdb kept only the in-frame ones, dropping some. The data contain about 200,000 clones, 86% of them singletons. This TCR was sampled from a man aged 40-49 years with acute COVID-19. The chain couples TRBV4-2 to TRBJ2-1; D gene uncertain. The sequenced material came from PBMCs or T cells enriched from blood (not recorded which). DNA for the CDR3: TGTGCCAGCAGCCAAGAGGCCAGCGTCTCGTACAATGAGCAGTTCTTC. Protein product: CASSQEASVSYNEQFF.